One and the same sample provided the 25 T cell receptor beta chains below, sequenced in a study of identifying expanded T cells in peripheral blood (dated by TCRdb to the late 2010s). The library was produced with the immunoSEQ multiplex PCR assay. Sourced from immuneACCESS, this table was stored by TCRdb with only in-frame sequences that have V and J called. A share of the clones is absent; for the studies checked, an unresolved V gene accounts for under half, and the remainder has no known explanation. The sample profile shows about 91,000 clones; approximately 91% of them were found once. About 4.2% of the sample is in the top ten clones. Source material: blood. All receptors derive from a person aged 18-69 years in good health.

This chain uses TRBV18 with TRBJ1-2; a possible D gene is TRBD1 (5 bases). CDR1 and CDR2 (germline): KGHSH, LQKENI. The CDR3 length is 14 residues. Between the trimmed V and J ends, which lost 3 bases and 2 bases, there was a span of 10 bases. DNA of the CDR3: TGTGCCAGCTCACCGGGACTCTCGAACTATGGCTACACCTTC. Protein: CASSPGLSNYGYTF.

Only a few counts were recorded for this clone. The chain carries TRBV7-2 and TRBJ2-7; 7 bases fit TRBD1. CDR1 is SGHTA, CDR2 FQGNSA, per germline. V trimming: 2 bases; J trimming: 5 bases; junction bases outside the gene matches: 3. The CDR3 totals 13 residues. The CDR3 sequence: CASSLRDSHEQYF. The CDR3 DNA reads as TGTGCCAGCAGCTTACGGGACAGCCACGAGCAGTACTTC.

In regard to this clone: Other DNA sequences in the sample encode the same CDR3. The V gene is TRBV9, the J gene TRBJ2-2, with 7 bases that match TRBD1. V shed 5 bases, J shed 2 bases, and the junction held 6 bases outside the gene matches. Germline-derived CDR1 and CDR2 are SGDLS and YYNGEE. This CDR3 is built from 15 residues. CDR3 protein: CASRRGQANTGELFF. CDR3 coding DNA: TGTGCCAGCAGGAGGGGGCAGGCAAACACCGGGGAGCTGTTTTTT. The complete variable domain, with remaining parts taken from reference TRBV9 and TRBJ2-2, reads DSGVTQTPKHLITATGQRVTLRCSPRSGDLSVYWYQQSLDQGLQFLIQYYNGEERAKGNILERFSAQQFPDLHSELNLSSLELGDSALYFCASRRGQANTGELFFGEGSRLTVL.

The chain couples TRBV12-5 to TRBJ1-5; D is possibly TRBD1 (6 bases). The V gene lost 6 bases and the J gene lost 0 bases, with 15 bases spanning the gap. The V gene's germline CDR1 is LGHNT and CDR2 FRNRAP. The CDR3 length is 16 residues. CDR3 residues: CASGPPPGDSNQPQHF. CDR3 DNA sequence: TGTGCTAGTGGCCCCCCCCCAGGGGATAGCAATCAGCCCCAGCATTTT.

The chain couples TRBV5-1 to TRBJ2-7, with D possibly being TRBD1 (7 bases). Germline CDR1 and CDR2: SGHRS and YFSETQ. Trimming removed 4 bases at V and 4 bases at J, with 12 bases between. CDR3 length equals 13 residues. The CDR3 sequence: CASSRDSGYEQYF. The DNA for the CDR3 is TGCGCCAGCAGCCGGGACAGCGGGTACGAGCAGTACTTC. The full variable domain, its missing parts supplied by reference TRBV5-1 and TRBJ2-7, is KAGVTQTPRYLIKTRGQQVTLSCSPISGHRSVSWYQQTPGQGLQFLFEYFSETQRNKGNFPGRFSGRQFSNSRSEMNVSTLELGDSALYLCASSRDSGYEQYFGPGTRLTVT.

The chain couples TRBV9 to TRBJ2-3; 16 positions match TRBD2. The junction had 6 bases not matched to a gene; V was cut back by 4 bases and J by 4 bases. The CDR3 is 17 residues long. Looked up from germline, CDR1 is SGDLS and CDR2 is YYNGEE. The CDR3 bases are TGTGCCAGCAGCCCGGGACTAGCGGGGGGGCCCGCAGATACGCAGTATTTT. This encodes CASSPGLAGGPADTQYF.

CDR3: CASKQGRNTGELFF. In DNA, the CDR3 is TGTGCCAGCAAACAGGGCCGGAACACCGGGGAGCTGTTTTTT. The chain employs TRBV11-3 and TRBJ2-2, with D possibly matching TRBD1 (6 bases). Trimming removed 7 bases from V and 1 base from J, with 10 bases in between. The germline CDR1 and CDR2 sequences are SGHNT and YENEEA. The CDR3 has 14 residues.

This clone was counted only a few times. V usage is TRBV10-3 and J usage is TRBJ2-3; 8 nucleotides match TRBD2. Germline V lookup: CDR1 ENHRY, CDR2 SYGVKD. The ends lost 8 bases at V and 8 bases at J; junction bases unmatched: 3. This CDR3 spans 11 amino acids. In DNA, the CDR3 is TGTGCCATCGACGGGGGGGGTACGCAGTATTTT. Translated: CAIDGGGTQYF.

The V call is TRBV2, the J call TRBJ2-5; TRBD2 aligns across 9 bases. The germline V gene has CDR1 SNHLY and CDR2 FYNNEI. Losses at the gene ends were 1 base for V and 5 bases for J; bases not matched to a gene: 2. The CDR3 consists of 14 residues. The CDR3 loop is CASSEGLAVETQYF. The CDR3 nucleotides read TGTGCCAGCAGTGAAGGACTAGCGGTGGAGACCCAGTACTTC.

The chain uses TRBV15 and TRBJ2-6, with D possibly matching TRBD1 (6 bases). Germline V gene data show CDR1 as LNHNV and CDR2 as YYDKDF (reference sequence). Trimming took off 3 bases at V and 4 bases at J, with 16 bases between the two ends. CDR3 size: 17 residues. The CDR3 here is CATSSLFTGSGANVLTF. Here the CDR3 DNA reads TGTGCCACCAGCAGTCTATTTACAGGGTCCGGGGCCAACGTCCTGACTTTC.

V is TRBV30 and J is TRBJ2-7; 8 bases match TRBD2. In germline, CDR1 is GTSNPN, CDR2 SVGIG (reference sequence). The CDR3 covers 12 residues. J gave up 3 bases and V 3 bases, and 1 base lay outside the gene matches. The CDR3 reads CAWSGGVYEQYF. CDR3 DNA sequence: TGTGCCTGGAGCGGGGGGGTCTACGAGCAGTACTTC.

The chain employs TRBV7-7 and TRBJ2-7; D gene unclear. Germline V CDR1 and CDR2: SSHAT, FNYEAQ (reference sequence). Trimming stripped 5 bases from V and 6 bases from J, with 20 bases between. The CDR3 runs 15 residues. The CDR3 DNA follows: TGTGCCAGCAGCCTTACCAAGGCAGCGCTGACCGAGCAGTACTTC. This sequence encodes CASSLTKAALTEQYF.

V gene TRBV2 combines with J gene TRBJ1-4, with TRBD1 matching 7 bases. Germline V CDR1 and CDR2: SNHLY, FYNNEI. Trimming cost V 8 bases and J 1 base; bases outside gene matches: 1. There are 13 residues in the CDR3. Here the CDR3 reads CASHRGTNEKLFF. The DNA for the CDR3 is TGTGCCAGCCACAGGGGAACTAATGAAAAACTGTTTTTT.

This chain joins TRBV6-6 and TRBJ2-3; 9 bases agree with TRBD1. The junction had 6 bases not matched to a gene; V was cut back by 5 bases and J by 6 bases. The CDR3 is 14 amino acids. CDR1 and CDR2 from the germline V gene are MNHNY and SVGAGI (reference sequence). CDR3: CASSRGTGLDTQYF. CDR3 DNA sequence: TGTGCCAGCAGTAGAGGGACAGGGCTGGATACGCAGTATTTT.

This clone was recorded once. This chain links TRBV6-5 with TRBJ2-5, with D unresolved. CDR3 length equals 13 residues. Per germline, CDR1 MNHEY and CDR2 SVGAGI. Trimming cost V 0 bases and J 2 bases, with 4 bases left between them. CDR3 in DNA: TGTGCCAGCAGTTACTCCGAGCAAGAGACCCAGTACTTC. Its translation: CASSYSEQETQYF.

The chain has TRBV5-1 and TRBJ2-3; 13 bases are a match to TRBD2. J was trimmed by 3 bases and V by 0 bases; bases with no gene match: 1. The CDR3 spans 16 residues. Germline V gene lookup returns CDR1 SGHRS and CDR2 YFSETQ. The CDR3 region has the DNA TGCGCCAGCAGCTTGGGGACTAGCGGGAGTACAGATACGCAGTATTTT. Its translation is CASSLGTSGSTDTQYF.

J is TRBJ2-4 and V is TRBV19; no clear D gene. CDR1 and CDR2 from the germline V gene are LNHDA and SQIVND (reference sequence). V gave up 3 bases and J gave up 0 bases, with 9 bases separating them. The CDR3 has 15 amino acids. The CDR3 is CASSMVRLAKNIQYF. The CDR3 bases are TGTGCCAGTAGTATGGTCCGACTAGCCAAAAACATTCAGTACTTC.

The V and J genes are TRBV28 and TRBJ2-7, with 7 bases matching TRBD1. The CDR3 spans 15 residues. Germline V gene sequence: CDR1 MDHEN, CDR2 SYDVKM. V trimming: 5 bases; J trimming: 1 base; junction bases outside the gene matches: 8. The CDR3 sequence: CASSPRPGQSYEQYF. The CDR3 region has the DNA TGTGCCAGCAGTCCTCGACCGGGACAGTCCTACGAGCAGTACTTC.

This clone was seen a single time. The V gene is TRBV7-2, the J gene TRBJ2-1; TRBD2 matches 11 bases. Germline lookup yields CDR1 SGHTA and CDR2 FQGNSA. CDR3 length: 17 residues. Unmatched junction bases numbered 9, after V lost 4 bases and J lost 4 bases. CDR3 DNA: TGTGCCAGCAGCTCCCTATCACTAGCGGGAGAGTACAATGAGCAGTTCTTC. Translating gives CASSSLSLAGEYNEQFF.

A few counts support this clone. The chain employs TRBV5-1 and TRBJ2-7, with 7 bases lining up with TRBD2. V shed 4 bases and J 2 bases; nucleotides not matched to a gene: 9. CDR3 length: 15 amino acids. Per the germline V gene, CDR1 is SGHRS and CDR2 is YFSETQ. The CDR3 region is CASSRAGTNAYEQYF. Here the CDR3 DNA reads TGCGCCAGCAGCCGAGCCGGGACTAATGCCTACGAGCAGTACTTC.

This clone appeared a single time. The V call is TRBV9, the J call TRBJ2-2, with D tentatively TRBD1 or TRBD2 (5 bases each). The CDR3 runs 13 residues. CDR1 SGDLS and CDR2 YYNGEE come from the germline V gene. The germline V and J ends were trimmed by 3 bases and 7 bases, with 10 bases remaining between them. The CDR3 coding sequence is TGTGCCAGCAGCGCCGAGGGGAGCGGGGAGCTGTTTTTT. As protein: CASSAEGSGELFF.

On this clone: With a much larger clone just one base away, this may be a read error. This same CDR3 is encoded by further DNA sequences in the sample. V is TRBV2 and J is TRBJ1-4; 10 nucleotides align to TRBD1. The CDR3 extends over 14 amino acids. V was clipped by 4 bases and J by 5 bases; unmatched bases: 1. Germline CDR1 SNHLY, CDR2 FYNNEI. The CDR3 region has the DNA TGTGCCAGCAGTGCGGGACAGGGGAATGAAAAACTGTTTTTT. Amino acid sequence: CASSAGQGNEKLFF.

The rearrangement links TRBV28 to TRBJ2-7; D is unresolved. The CDR3 extends over 13 amino acids. Per germline, CDR1 MDHEN and CDR2 SYDVKM. With 7 bases removed from V and 3 bases from J, the gap between germline ends came to 13 bases. CDR3 protein: CASTRQDFYEQYF. CDR3 DNA sequence: TGTGCCAGCACCCGACAAGACTTCTACGAGCAGTACTTC.

This chain links TRBV18 with TRBJ2-3, with TRBD2 matching 8 bases. CDR1 and CDR2 (germline): KGHSH, LQKENI. This CDR3 has 15 amino acids. Trimming at V came to 3 bases and at J to 2 bases, leaving 4 bases not matched to a gene. As DNA, the CDR3 is TGTGCCAGCTCACCTAGCGGGGCGTTCACAGATACGCAGTATTTT. Translating it yields CASSPSGAFTDTQYF.

V gene TRBV2 combines with J gene TRBJ2-5; possibly TRBD2 for D (7 bases). Germline CDR1 reads SNHLY; CDR2 reads FYNNEI. V gave up 4 bases and J gave up 7 bases, with 19 bases separating them. CDR3 length equals 15 residues. This CDR3 reads CASSGEFGGAGTQYF. CDR3 sequence (DNA): TGTGCCAGCAGTGGGGAATTTGGGGGGGCTGGGACCCAGTACTTC.